One sample yielded the 14 T cell receptor beta chains listed below, sequenced in a study of cytotoxic CD8 clonotypes in ibrutinib-treated CLL. The assay was immunoSEQ multiplex PCR, and TCRdb's table has in-frame clones only and misses some. The repertoire holds about 300,000 clones, with approximately 76% as singletons. The material sequenced was PBMCs, taken at disease progression, from a patient treated with ibrutinib. All receptors come from a human donor with chronic lymphocytic leukemia.

The V call is TRBV5-1, the J call TRBJ2-7, with D possibly matching TRBD2 (6 bases). The V gene's germline CDR1 is SGHRS and CDR2 YFSETQ. V lost 5 bases, J lost 3 bases, and 12 bases lay in between. The CDR3 runs to 13 residues. In DNA, the CDR3 is TGCGCCAGCAGTCACGGGACTTACTACGAGCAGTACTTC. This codes for CASSHGTYYEQYF.

This clone was counted a single time. The chain carries TRBV7-8 and TRBJ1-2; D perhaps matches TRBD1 (6 bases). Deletions cut 5 bases from V and 2 bases from J, with 18 bases between. CDR3 length: 16 amino acids. The germline CDR1 and CDR2 sequences are SGHVS and FQNEAQ. Here the CDR3 DNA reads TGTGCCAGCAGCCCCTCGCGTGTGACAGGAAACTATGGCTACACCTTC. Protein: CASSPSRVTGNYGYTF.

The chain is built from TRBV7-9 and TRBJ2-7, with 8 bases fitting TRBD2. The CDR3 length is 15 residues. The J segment lost 2 bases and the V segment lost 5 bases, leaving 8 bases of the junction unmatched. Per germline, CDR1 SEHNR and CDR2 FQNEAQ (reference sequence). This CDR3 reads CASSAVAGSTYEQYF. The CDR3 DNA sequence: TGTGCCAGCAGCGCCGTAGCGGGGTCTACCTACGAGCAGTACTTC.

This sequence joins TRBV6-1 and TRBJ2-5, with a weak D call TRBD2 (6 bases). Germline V gives CDR1 MNHNS, CDR2 SASEGT. Between the trimmed V and J ends, which lost 11 bases and 5 bases, there was a span of 12 bases. The CDR3 is 11 residues long. The CDR3 loop is CAARLGETQYF. DNA of the CDR3: TGTGCCGCCCGACTAGGCGAGACCCAGTACTTC.

This clone turned up a few times. The chain employs TRBV12-2 and TRBJ1-1; no check of the table's D call, TRBD1, against the DNA was made. TRBV12-2 is reported as a pseudogene. The CDR3 loop spans 15 amino acids. The CDR3 region is CASRYRDRANTEAFF. CDR3 DNA sequence: TGTGCAAGTCGCTATAGGGACAGGGCGAACACTGAAGCTTTCTTT.

The CDR3 protein is CASSMNGEYGYTF. The DNA for the CDR3 is TGTGCCAGTAGTATGAATGGTGAATATGGCTACACCTTC. The chain employs TRBV19 and TRBJ1-2, with D hard to call. The V gene's germline CDR1 is LNHDA and CDR2 SQIVND (reference sequence). V lost 3 bases, J lost 5 bases, and 10 bases lay in between. The CDR3 length is 13 residues.

This chain uses TRBV5-1 with TRBJ1-1; D is unclear. The germline CDR1 and CDR2 sequences are SGHRS and YFSETQ. The ends were cut back, 7 bases at V and 0 bases at J, with 10 bases in the middle. This CDR3 is 13 amino acids long. CDR3 in DNA: TGCGCCAGCTGGGAAAAGATGAACACTGAAGCTTTCTTT. Its protein is CASWEKMNTEAFF.

The chain joins TRBV5-1 to TRBJ2-1; D may be TRBD2 (6 bases). CDR1 is SGHRS, CDR2 YFSETQ, per germline. Trimming pared 4 bases from V and 8 bases from J, leaving 10 bases between. This CDR3 has 12 residues. CDR3 protein: CASSLRGDEQFF. In DNA form, the CDR3 reads TGCGCCAGCAGCCTGCGCGGGGATGAGCAGTTCTTC. Looking up the rest from reference TRBV5-1 and TRBJ2-1 gives the full variable domain: KAGVTQTPRYLIKTRGQQVTLSCSPISGHRSVSWYQQTPGQGLQFLFEYFSETQRNKGNFPGRFSGRQFSNSRSEMNVSTLELGDSALYLCASSLRGDEQFFGPGTRLTVL.

V is TRBV7-2 and J is TRBJ1-5; 12 bases map to TRBD1. Trimming cost V 1 base and J 0 bases; bases outside gene matches: 7. Per the germline V gene, CDR1 is SGHTA and CDR2 is FQGNSA. There are 19 residues in the CDR3. The CDR3 sequence: CASSLVSGQGADSNQPQHF. CDR3 in DNA: TGTGCCAGCAGCTTAGTTTCGGGACAGGGGGCGGATAGCAATCAGCCCCAGCATTTT.

This chain joins TRBV19 and TRBJ2-7; maybe TRBD1 (6 bases). The CDR3 totals 14 residues. Per the germline V gene, CDR1 is LNHDA and CDR2 is SQIVND (reference sequence). V lost 6 bases, J lost 3 bases, and 15 bases lay in between. The CDR3 loop reads CASRGLGTNYEQYF. DNA for the CDR3: TGTGCCAGTAGAGGTCTAGGGACAAACTACGAGCAGTACTTC.

The chain joins TRBV10-1 to TRBJ2-7; TRBD1 might be the D (5 bases). Between the trimmed V and J ends, which lost 4 bases and 2 bases, there was a span of 9 bases. Germline loops: CDR1 WNHNN, CDR2 SYGVQD (reference sequence). CDR3 length: 13 residues. CDR3 coding DNA: TGCGCCAGCAGTGGGGGCATAGCCTACGAGCAGTACTTC. Protein: CASSGGIAYEQYF.

The genes are TRBV29-1 and TRBJ1-1; the match to TRBD1 covers 9 bases. Germline CDR1 and CDR2: SQVTM and ANQGSEA. Trimming removed 7 bases from V and 3 bases from J; junction bases left unmatched: 3. This CDR3 region has 12 residues. The CDR3: CSGRTGDTEAFF. CDR3 in DNA: TGCAGCGGAAGGACAGGGGACACTGAAGCTTTCTTT.

J is TRBJ2-1 and V is TRBV27; D ambiguous. The germline V gene encodes CDR1 MNHEY and CDR2 SMNVEV (reference sequence). V was pared by 2 bases and J by 0 bases, with 8 bases between. This CDR3 has 15 residues. CDR3 protein: CASSLGAYSYNEQFF. In DNA, the CDR3 is TGTGCCAGCAGTTTAGGTGCGTACTCCTACAATGAGCAGTTCTTC.

The J gene is TRBJ1-3, the V gene TRBV6-5, with 8 bases fitting TRBD1. The CDR3 is 14 residues long. After removal of 4 bases from V and 4 bases from J, the junction contained 3 bases not matched to a gene. Germline CDR1 and CDR2: MNHEY and SVGAGI. CDR3 DNA sequence: TGTGCCAGCAGTTCAGGGGGCTTAGGAAACACCATATATTTT. This translates into CASSSGGLGNTIYF.